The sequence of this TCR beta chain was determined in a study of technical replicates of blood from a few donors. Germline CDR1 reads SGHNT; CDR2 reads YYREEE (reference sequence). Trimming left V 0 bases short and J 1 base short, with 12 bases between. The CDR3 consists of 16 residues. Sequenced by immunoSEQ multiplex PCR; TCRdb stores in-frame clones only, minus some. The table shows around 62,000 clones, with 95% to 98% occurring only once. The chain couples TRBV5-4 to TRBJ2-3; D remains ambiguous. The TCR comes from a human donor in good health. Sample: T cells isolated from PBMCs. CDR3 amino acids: CASSLAERVGTDTQYF. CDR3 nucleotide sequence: TGTGCCAGCAGCTTGGCCGAACGGGTCGGCACAGATACGCAGTATTTT.